This is a list of T cell receptor beta chains from one sample in a study of shared clonotypes between healthy human individuals. This table comes from immunoSEQ multiplex PCR, and its TCRdb copy is limited to in-frame clones, with some not included. The sample lists 2.3 million or so clones, 80% to 95% occurring once. The sequenced material came from naive CD4+ T cells from PBMCs. These receptors originate from a man aged 18 to 29 in good health. Some clones in this sample may be carry-over from other donors' samples. CDR3s include the opening cysteine and the closing phenylalanine or tryptophan. Each record gives: D gene, clone size, V gene, J gene, CDR3 protein, CDR3 DNA. The D gene is left open where the match is weak. The size field is filled for only some rows; it gives once, few, many or a size class.

d_gene: NA
abundance: NA
v_gene: TRBV5-5
j_gene: TRBJ1-4
CDR3aa: CASSSKPLPEKLFF
CDR3nt: TGTGCCAGCAGCTCAAAGCCGCTTCCCGAAAAACTGTTTTTT

d_gene: TRBD2
abundance: once
v_gene: TRBV5-1
j_gene: TRBJ2-1
CDR3aa: CASSFEISGSGDEQFF
CDR3nt: TGCGCCAGCAGCTTTGAGATTAGCGGGAGTGGAGATGAGCAGTTCTTC

d_gene: TRBD2
abundance: NA
v_gene: TRBV10-3
j_gene: TRBJ2-7
CDR3aa: CAISAGQTSGIHYEQYF
CDR3nt: TGTGCCATCAGTGCGGGACAGACTAGCGGGATTCACTACGAGCAGTACTTC

d_gene: TRBD2
abundance: NA
v_gene: TRBV28
j_gene: TRBJ2-5
CDR3aa: CASSLRGASGTQETQYF
CDR3nt: TGTGCCAGCAGTTTACGCGGGGCTAGCGGGACCCAAGAGACCCAGTACTTC

d_gene: NA
abundance: NA
v_gene: TRBV28
j_gene: TRBJ1-1
CDR3aa: CASSYDSYTEAFF
CDR3nt: TGTGCCAGCAGCTATGACAGTTACACTGAAGCTTTCTTT

d_gene: TRBD2
abundance: NA
v_gene: TRBV27
j_gene: TRBJ2-1
CDR3aa: CASSPRAGGTYNEQFF
CDR3nt: TGTGCCAGCAGTCCCAGGGCGGGAGGGACCTACAATGAGCAGTTCTTC

d_gene: TRBD2
abundance: once
v_gene: TRBV4-2
j_gene: TRBJ2-1
CDR3aa: CASSHLAGEGNEQFF
CDR3nt: TGTGCCAGCAGCCACTTAGCGGGAGAGGGCAATGAGCAGTTCTTC

d_gene: TRBD1
abundance: NA
v_gene: TRBV6-6
j_gene: TRBJ1-3
CDR3aa: CASAAGTGYGNTIYF
CDR3nt: TGTGCCAGCGCTGCCGGGACAGGATATGGAAACACCATATATTTT

d_gene: TRBD2
abundance: NA
v_gene: TRBV6-6
j_gene: TRBJ2-5
CDR3aa: CASSYGGGGDGETQYF
CDR3nt: TGTGCCAGCAGTTACGGGGGGGGTGGCGATGGAGAGACCCAGTACTTC

d_gene: TRBD2
abundance: NA
v_gene: TRBV6-6
j_gene: TRBJ2-2
CDR3aa: CASRGGSINTGELFF
CDR3nt: TGTGCCAGCAGGGGCGGGAGTATAAACACCGGGGAGCTGTTTTTT

d_gene: NA
abundance: NA
v_gene: TRBV5-4
j_gene: TRBJ2-7
CDR3aa: CASSLGHRTYEQYF
CDR3nt: TGTGCCAGCAGCTTGGGACACCGGACCTACGAGCAGTACTTC

d_gene: NA
abundance: NA
v_gene: TRBV5-1
j_gene: TRBJ1-1
CDR3aa: CASRPPGGNTEAFF
CDR3nt: TGCGCCAGCAGACCCCCGGGGGGGAACACTGAAGCTTTCTTT

d_gene: NA
abundance: NA
v_gene: TRBV7-2
j_gene: TRBJ2-3
CDR3aa: CASSLGRARGDTQYF
CDR3nt: TGTGCCAGCAGCTTAGGCAGGGCCCGGGGAGATACGCAGTATTTT

d_gene: NA
abundance: once
v_gene: TRBV5-1
j_gene: TRBJ1-1
CDR3aa: CASSQRGREKAFF
CDR3nt: TGCGCCAGCAGCCAACGGGGACGCGAAAAAGCTTTCTTT

d_gene: TRBD1
abundance: NA
v_gene: TRBV7-2
j_gene: TRBJ2-7
CDR3aa: CASSLGQGDTYEQYF
CDR3nt: TGTGCCAGCAGCTTAGGACAGGGGGATACCTACGAGCAGTACTTC

d_gene: TRBD1
abundance: NA
v_gene: TRBV11-3
j_gene: TRBJ2-3
CDR3aa: CASSLGQGTDTQYF
CDR3nt: TGTGCCAGCAGCTTGGGACAGGGGACAGATACGCAGTATTTT

d_gene: TRBD2
abundance: NA
v_gene: TRBV28
j_gene: TRBJ2-5
CDR3aa: CASSSILAGIQETQYF
CDR3nt: TGTGCCAGCAGTTCGATACTAGCGGGAATACAAGAGACCCAGTACTTC

d_gene: NA
abundance: NA
v_gene: TRBV6-5
j_gene: TRBJ2-2
CDR3aa: CASSYRVGQGPGELFF
CDR3nt: TGTGCCAGCAGTTACCGAGTGGGGCAGGGCCCCGGGGAGCTGTTTTTT

d_gene: TRBD2
abundance: NA
v_gene: TRBV19
j_gene: TRBJ2-7
CDR3aa: CARGLAGGFSYEQYF
CDR3nt: TGTGCCAGGGGACTAGCGGGAGGGTTCTCCTACGAGCAGTACTTC

d_gene: NA
abundance: NA
v_gene: TRBV28
j_gene: TRBJ2-7
CDR3aa: CASSLTYEQYF
CDR3nt: TGTGCCAGCAGCTTAACTTACGAGCAGTACTTC

d_gene: NA
abundance: NA
v_gene: TRBV6-1
j_gene: TRBJ1-2
CDR3aa: CASGEYGYTF
CDR3nt: TGTGCCAGCGGCGAATATGGCTACACCTTC

d_gene: NA
abundance: NA
v_gene: TRBV28
j_gene: TRBJ1-5
CDR3aa: CASRPPQGQPQHF
CDR3nt: TGTGCCAGCAGGCCGCCTCAGGGCCAGCCCCAGCATTTT

d_gene: NA
abundance: NA
v_gene: TRBV7-9
j_gene: TRBJ2-2
CDR3aa: CASSLLAVTNTGELFF
CDR3nt: TGTGCCAGCAGCTTACTGGCGGTCACGAACACCGGGGAGCTGTTTTTT

d_gene: TRBD1
abundance: once
v_gene: TRBV7-9
j_gene: TRBJ1-4
CDR3aa: CASSSDRGYEKLFF
CDR3nt: TGTGCCAGCAGCTCGGACAGGGGGTATGAAAAACTGTTTTTT

d_gene: TRBD1
abundance: once
v_gene: TRBV28
j_gene: TRBJ1-5
CDR3aa: CASSAPDRGVRNQPQHF
CDR3nt: TGTGCCAGCAGCGCTCCGGACAGGGGTGTTCGAAATCAGCCCCAGCATTTT

d_gene: NA
abundance: NA
v_gene: TRBV28
j_gene: TRBJ2-1
CDR3aa: CASSPRHGGQFF
CDR3nt: TGTGCCAGCAGCCCCCGACATGGGGGCCAGTTCTTC

d_gene: TRBD1
abundance: NA
v_gene: TRBV27
j_gene: TRBJ2-1
CDR3aa: CASSGTGLYNEQFF
CDR3nt: TGTGCCAGCAGTGGGACAGGGCTATACAATGAGCAGTTCTTC

d_gene: TRBD1
abundance: NA
v_gene: TRBV29-1
j_gene: TRBJ2-3
CDR3aa: CSVEKGQATDTQYF
CDR3nt: TGCAGCGTTGAAAAAGGACAGGCTACAGATACGCAGTATTTT

d_gene: NA
abundance: NA
v_gene: TRBV11-2
j_gene: TRBJ2-7
CDR3aa: CASSLEGLSYEQYF
CDR3nt: TGTGCCAGCAGCCTCGAGGGCCTCTCCTACGAGCAGTACTTC

d_gene: TRBD1
abundance: NA
v_gene: TRBV5-6
j_gene: TRBJ2-2
CDR3aa: CASSWTGSGELFF
CDR3nt: TGTGCCAGCAGCTGGACAGGGTCCGGGGAGCTGTTTTTT

d_gene: NA
abundance: NA
v_gene: TRBV28
j_gene: TRBJ2-7
CDR3aa: CASSFSGGLYEQYF
CDR3nt: TGTGCCAGCAGTTTTTCCGGGGGCCTGTACGAGCAGTACTTC

d_gene: NA
abundance: NA
v_gene: TRBV14
j_gene: TRBJ2-1
CDR3aa: CASSQGLGRDYEQFF
CDR3nt: TGTGCCAGCAGCCAAGGTCTCGGAAGGGACTATGAGCAGTTCTTC

d_gene: NA
abundance: NA
v_gene: TRBV9
j_gene: TRBJ1-3
CDR3aa: CASSGGGSGNTIYF
CDR3nt: TGTGCCAGCAGCGGAGGGGGCTCTGGAAACACCATATATTTT

d_gene: TRBD2
abundance: NA
v_gene: TRBV11-3
j_gene: TRBJ2-7
CDR3aa: CASSLGSGSYEQYF
CDR3nt: TGTGCCAGCAGCTTAGGCAGCGGGAGCTACGAGCAGTACTTC

d_gene: TRBD2
abundance: once
v_gene: TRBV7-3
j_gene: TRBJ2-1
CDR3aa: CASSSRLAGSYNEQFF
CDR3nt: TGTGCCAGCAGCTCCCGACTAGCGGGATCCTACAATGAGCAGTTCTTC

d_gene: NA
abundance: NA
v_gene: TRBV7-2
j_gene: TRBJ2-3
CDR3aa: CASSLQGPTVVDTQYF
CDR3nt: TGTGCCAGCAGCTTACAGGGCCCCACTGTTGTGGATACGCAGTATTTT

d_gene: TRBD2
abundance: NA
v_gene: TRBV18
j_gene: TRBJ2-1
CDR3aa: CASSPGTSVGNEQFF
CDR3nt: TGTGCCAGCTCACCAGGCACTAGCGTGGGGAATGAGCAGTTCTTC

d_gene: NA
abundance: NA
v_gene: TRBV25-1
j_gene: TRBJ1-5
CDR3aa: CASSEWAANQPQHF
CDR3nt: TGTGCCAGCAGTGAATGGGCAGCAAATCAGCCCCAGCATTTT

d_gene: TRBD1
abundance: NA
v_gene: TRBV28
j_gene: TRBJ1-1
CDR3aa: CASSPDRTGNTEAFF
CDR3nt: TGTGCCAGCAGTCCGGACAGGACAGGGAACACTGAAGCTTTCTTT

d_gene: NA
abundance: NA
v_gene: TRBV6-1
j_gene: TRBJ2-5
CDR3aa: CASSEERSGAKETQYF
CDR3nt: TGTGCCAGCAGTGAAGAGAGATCAGGGGCGAAGGAGACCCAGTACTTC

d_gene: NA
abundance: NA
v_gene: TRBV9
j_gene: TRBJ1-3
CDR3aa: CASSVTGDDPPGNTIYF
CDR3nt: TGTGCCAGCAGCGTAACGGGTGACGACCCTCCTGGAAACACCATATATTTT

d_gene: NA
abundance: NA
v_gene: TRBV2
j_gene: TRBJ2-3
CDR3aa: CASSEALVTDTQYF
CDR3nt: TGTGCCAGCAGTGAAGCATTAGTTACAGATACGCAGTATTTT

d_gene: NA
abundance: NA
v_gene: TRBV29-1
j_gene: TRBJ1-1
CDR3aa: CSGQGNTEAFF
CDR3nt: TGCAGCGGGCAGGGGAACACTGAAGCTTTCTTT

d_gene: TRBD2
abundance: NA
v_gene: TRBV11-2
j_gene: TRBJ2-1
CDR3aa: CASSSRTSGPVRNEQFF
CDR3nt: TGTGCCAGCAGCTCTAGGACTAGCGGGCCGGTCAGGAATGAGCAGTTCTTC

d_gene: NA
abundance: NA
v_gene: TRBV9
j_gene: TRBJ2-1
CDR3aa: CASSVTGSGLNEQFF
CDR3nt: TGTGCCAGCAGCGTAACGGGAAGCGGGTTGAATGAGCAGTTCTTC